The rows below give T cell receptor beta chains drawn from one sample of a study of glioma-infiltrating T cells after dendritic cell vaccination. Clones were read by immunoSEQ multiplex PCR, and TCRdb kept only the in-frame ones, dropping some. The table lists about 58,000 clones, more than 70% of them singletons, with roughly 9% in the top ten. The sequencing used blood, collected after dendritic cell vaccination. Receptors were obtained from a human donor with glioblastoma. The conserved cysteine and the conserved F or W are not part of the CDR3 here.

TRBJ2-2 | TRBV7-2 | ASSFRGGPGELF
TRBJ1-1 | TRBV5-6 | ASTNRRGNTEAF
TRBJ2-7 | TRBV4-2 | ASSQGDSAYEQY
TRBJ1-1 | TRBV30 | AWSIIGGEAF
TRBJ2-7 | TRBV25-1 | ASSYGESYEQY
TRBJ1-6 | TRBV30 | AWRWGGKDSPLH
TRBJ2-1 | TRBV9 | ASSVSGDSYNEQF
TRBJ2-3 | TRBV7-9 | ASSPRDRGTTDTQY
TRBJ2-3 | TRBV6-1 | ASSEDGDWDSTDTQY
TRBJ1-1 | TRBV19 | ASKAGAWNTEAF
TRBJ2-7 | TRBV11-2 | ASSPLGQIDEQY
TRBJ1-2 | TRBV9 | ASSVALRTGDYGYT
TRBJ1-6 | TRBV30 | AWSGLHSYYNSPLH
TRBJ2-3 | TRBV10-3 | AIREQGDTQY
TRBJ1-6 | TRBV5-1 | ASSTTGYNSPLH
TRBJ2-5 | TRBV11-1 | ASSLALGGQETQY
TRBJ1-1 | TRBV10-1 | ASSLGQGGTEAF
TRBJ2-1 | TRBV5-8 | ASSLVTGWLVNEQF
TRBJ2-1 | TRBV10-3 | AISEQGLNEQF
TRBJ1-4 | TRBV7-9 | ASSSYRDPNEKLF
TRBJ1-5 | TRBV15 | ATSRDLGSHQPQH
TRBJ2-5 | TRBV14 | ASSPAGAGARETQY
TRBJ1-2 | TRBV7-9 | ASSLATGDRGYT
TRBJ1-6 | TRBV19 | ASSILSNSPLH
TRBJ1-5 | TRBV10-3 | AISESIGLDSNQPQH
TRBJ2-7 | TRBV5-1 | ASSLGGVPYEQY
TRBJ2-7 | TRBV11-3 | ASSLPQSYEQY
TRBJ2-3 | TRBV9 | ASSPEGGGARGTDTQY
TRBJ1-1 | TRBV7-9 | ASSFDPTANTEAF
TRBJ2-7 | TRBV7-9 | ASSLGVLGRGITY
TRBJ1-6 | TRBV6-5 | ASSYPGRRGNSPLH
TRBJ2-7 | TRBV30 | AWSTRDRAYEQY
TRBJ1-2 | TRBV4-2 | ASSQGLASAEGYT
TRBJ2-7 | TRBV19 | ASSTTLSYEQY
TRBJ2-1 | TRBV5-4 | ASSLAPSGGGGNEQF
TRBJ1-1 | TRBV27 | ASSWSVRHTEAF
TRBJ1-2 | TRBV19 | ASSVQGKGGYT
TRBJ2-1 | TRBV20-1 | SAGQVYEQF
TRBJ2-3 | TRBV7-9 | ASKSTPHSDTQY
TRBJ2-2 | TRBV28 | ASSPVRGLGGELF
TRBJ2-3 | TRBV30 | AWSGGDTQY
TRBJ2-7 | TRBV15 | ATSRDMGQGTYEQY
TRBJ1-1 | TRBV5-1 | ASSPLTGMNTEAF
TRBJ2-7 | TRBV12-5 | ASGQSIGTGTIYEQY
TRBJ1-6 | TRBV30 | AWSVGQNNSPLH
TRBJ1-5 | TRBV27 | ASSRRPDRGSNQPQH
TRBJ2-3 | TRBV7-9 | ASSLAEAGDLADTQY